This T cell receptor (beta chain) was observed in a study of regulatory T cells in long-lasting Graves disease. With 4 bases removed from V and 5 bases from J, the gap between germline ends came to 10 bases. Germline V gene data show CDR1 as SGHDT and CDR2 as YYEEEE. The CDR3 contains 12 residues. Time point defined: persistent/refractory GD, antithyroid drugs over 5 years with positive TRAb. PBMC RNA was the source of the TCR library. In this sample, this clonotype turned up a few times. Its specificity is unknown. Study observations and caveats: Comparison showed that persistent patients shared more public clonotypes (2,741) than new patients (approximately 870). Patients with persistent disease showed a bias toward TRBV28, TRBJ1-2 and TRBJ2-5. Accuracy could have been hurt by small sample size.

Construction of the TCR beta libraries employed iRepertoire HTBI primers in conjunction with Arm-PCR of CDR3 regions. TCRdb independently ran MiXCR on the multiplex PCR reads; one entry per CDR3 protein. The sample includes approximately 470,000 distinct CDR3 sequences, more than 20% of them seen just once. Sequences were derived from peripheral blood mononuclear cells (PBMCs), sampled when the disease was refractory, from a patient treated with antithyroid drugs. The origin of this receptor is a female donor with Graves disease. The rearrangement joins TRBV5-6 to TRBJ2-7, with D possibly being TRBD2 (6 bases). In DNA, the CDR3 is TGTGCCAGCAGCGGGACTTGGCACGAGCAGTACTTC. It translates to CASSGTWHEQYF. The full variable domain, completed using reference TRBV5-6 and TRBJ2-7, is DAGVTQSPTHLIKTRGQQVTLRCSPKSGHDTVSWYQQALGQGPQFIFQYYEEEERQRGNFPDRFSGHQFPNYSSELNVNALLLGDSALYLCASSGTWHEQYFGPGTRLTVT.